This TCR beta chain was documented in a study of blood T cell repertoires in COVID-19. Study details: There were acute and convalescent COVID-19 samples, and they came from the United States, Italy and Spain.

The CDR3 consists of 14 residues. The germline V and J ends were trimmed by 1 base and 4 bases, with 7 bases remaining between them. Germline assignment: CDR1 MNHEY and CDR2 SMNVEV (reference sequence). The assay was immunoSEQ multiplex PCR, and TCRdb's table has in-frame clones only and misses some. The sample has more than 300,000 clones, 70% to 90% seen once. Specimen: PBMCs or T cells enriched from blood (not recorded which). The origin of this receptor is a woman in her late teens or twenties who had recovered from COVID-19. The rearrangement links TRBV27 to TRBJ2-2; no firm D call. As DNA, the CDR3 is TGTGCCAGCAGTTTATACACCCCCACCGGGGAGCTGTTTTTT. Its protein product is CASSLYTPTGELFF.